The 24 T cell receptor beta chains given below trace back to one sample, sequenced in a study of cytomegalovirus exposure and HLA in healthy donors (dated by TCRdb to the late 2010s). The library was obtained by the immunoSEQ multiplex PCR assay. The multiplex PCR relied on a mix of 60 forward primers for TCR Vbeta segments and 13 reverse primers for TCR Jbeta segments. In its TCRdb copy, this immuneACCESS table keeps in-frame sequences only and misses some clones. Where compared with another copy, unresolved V genes explain less than half of these, and the others have no known cause. In all, the sample holds approximately 150,000 clones, and about two thirds of those were seen once. Of the sample, roughly 1.7% falls within the top ten clones. Source material: PBMCs. The receptors here all came from a woman between 18 and 30 years old in good health and CMV-seronegative.

This rearrangement joins TRBV19 to TRBJ1-1, with 8 bases fitting TRBD1. Germline V gene data show CDR1 as LNHDA and CDR2 as SQIVND (reference sequence). With 4 bases clipped from V and 1 base from J, the junction kept 2 bases outside the gene matches. This CDR3 contains 14 residues. This CDR3 reads CASSTQGENTEAFF. As DNA, the CDR3 is TGTGCCAGTAGTACACAGGGGGAGAACACTGAAGCTTTCTTT.

The genes are TRBV29-1 and TRBJ2-3, with TRBD2 matching over 11 bases. Germline V gene data show CDR1 as SQVTM and CDR2 as ANQGSEA. Losses at the gene ends were 4 bases for V and 6 bases for J; bases not matched to a gene: 6. The CDR3 has 14 amino acids. The chain's CDR3 is CSVVSGRAPDTQYF. DNA of the CDR3: TGCAGCGTTGTTAGCGGGAGGGCCCCGGATACGCAGTATTTT.

Only a few counts were recorded for this clone. This rearrangement joins TRBV28 to TRBJ1-1; 7 positions match TRBD1. This CDR3 is built from 13 residues. V was clipped by 7 bases and J by 11 bases; unmatched bases: 13. Germline CDR1 is MDHEN and CDR2 is SYDVKM. The CDR3 spells CASTRRQGWEAFF. DNA of the CDR3: TGTGCCAGCACGCGCCGACAGGGCTGGGAGGCTTTCTTT.

The table lists this clone with a few counts. This rearrangement joins TRBV5-1 to TRBJ2-5; 9 bases are shared with TRBD1. The DNA matches TRBJ2-7 better at its end, which makes the J call doubtful. This CDR3 is 15 amino acids long. Germline values: CDR1 SGHRS, CDR2 YFSETQ. In DNA, the CDR3 is TGCGCCAGCAGCTTGGGGGACAGGGCAACCTACGAGCAGTACTTC. Protein product: CASSLGDRATYEQYF.

This clone has only one observation. This rearrangement joins TRBV28 to TRBJ2-7, with 9 bases identical to TRBD1. V was clipped by 7 bases and J by 0 bases; unmatched bases: 7. Germline CDR1 reads MDHEN; CDR2 reads SYDVKM. CDR3 length equals 15 residues. CDR3: CASKPPGQGSYEQYF. DNA for the CDR3: TGTGCCAGCAAACCGCCGGGACAGGGCTCCTACGAGCAGTACTTC.

The table lists this clone with a count of one. The chain carries TRBV10-2 and TRBJ1-2, with 9 positions matching TRBD1. Germline V gives CDR1 WSHSY, CDR2 SAAADI. The trim removed 6 bases at V and 5 bases at J, leaving 7 bases unmatched. This CDR3 has 14 residues. This chain's CDR3 is CASRGTGFTYGYTF. The CDR3 DNA reads TGCGCCAGCAGGGGGACAGGGTTTACTTATGGCTACACCTTC.

The chain is built from TRBV28 and TRBJ1-1; a weak D match, TRBD1 (5 bases). From germline, CDR1 is MDHEN and CDR2 SYDVKM. Trimming shortened V by 4 bases and J by 6 bases, and 18 bases separated the two germline ends. This CDR3 has 15 residues. CDR3 sequence reads: CASSSRDRGRAEAFF. For the CDR3, the DNA is TGTGCCAGCAGTTCCCGGGACCGAGGGAGGGCTGAAGCTTTCTTT.

This chain joins TRBV9 and TRBJ1-1, with TRBD1 matching 7 bases. The CDR3 consists of 15 residues. The germline CDR1 and CDR2 sequences are SGDLS and YYNGEE. The V and J ends lost 3 bases and 6 bases, in that order; junction bases with no gene match: 11. The CDR3 DNA sequence: TGTGCCAGCAGCGAGGCCGGGACAGTTTTCGCTGAAGCTTTCTTT. This codes for CASSEAGTVFAEAFF.

This chain uses TRBV19 with TRBJ2-1, with 11 positions matching TRBD1. This CDR3 is 16 amino acids long. CDR1 LNHDA and CDR2 SQIVND come from the germline V gene (reference sequence). The junction had 10 bases not matched to a gene; V was cut back by 5 bases and J by 7 bases. The CDR3 reads CASSPRTGGDLNEQFF. The CDR3 bases are TGTGCCAGTAGTCCAAGGACAGGGGGCGATTTAAATGAGCAGTTCTTC.

This chain connects TRBV28 to TRBJ2-1; weak D call: TRBD2 (6 bases). Trimming stripped 5 bases from V and 9 bases from J, with 26 bases between. Germline CDR1 is MDHEN and CDR2 is SYDVKM. The CDR3 runs to 17 residues. The CDR3 sequence is CASSLIRDSGPGVEQFF. The CDR3 DNA sequence: TGTGCCAGCAGTCTCATCCGGGACTCGGGACCCGGAGTTGAGCAGTTCTTC.

V usage is TRBV4-1 and J usage is TRBJ2-3, with 9 bases fitting TRBD2. V dropped 5 bases and J dropped 5; count of bases not matched to a gene: 20. The CDR3 sequence is 19 residues long. CDR1 MGHRA and CDR2 YSYEKL come from the germline V gene. In DNA, the CDR3 is TGCGCCAGCAGCTTCAGGGCTAGCGGGGCCCGAGAAGATGGAGATACGCAGTATTTT. Its protein is CASSFRASGAREDGDTQYF.

In its sample, this clone was seen a few times. The chain is built from TRBV11-3 and TRBJ1-1; D uncertain. In germline, CDR1 is SGHNT, CDR2 YENEEA. Trimming removed 7 bases from V and 9 bases from J, with 15 bases in between. The CDR3 runs 12 residues. The CDR3 DNA reads TGTGCCAGCAAGAAACGGGAACGTAAAGCTTTCTTT. The encoded protein is CASKKRERKAFF.

This rearrangement joins TRBV6-1 to TRBJ1-2; possibly TRBD1 for D (5 bases). This CDR3 is 12 amino acids long. Germline V gives CDR1 MNHNS, CDR2 SASEGT. The V and J ends lost 7 bases and 3 bases respectively, with 9 bases between them. DNA for the CDR3: TGTGCCAGCAAATCGGGGGACTATGGCTACACCTTC. It translates to CASKSGDYGYTF.

The chain joins TRBV11-3 to TRBJ2-3, with 9 bases fitting TRBD2. The CDR3 totals 16 residues. The V and J ends lost 4 bases and 0 bases, in that order; junction bases with no gene match: 5. The germline CDR1 and CDR2 sequences are SGHNT and YENEEA. The CDR3 DNA reads as TGTGCCAGCAGCTCCCGACTAGCGGAGAGCACAGATACGCAGTATTTT. It specifies CASSSRLAESTDTQYF.

This chain uses TRBV5-1 with TRBJ2-3, with TRBD1 matching over 7 bases. V lost 2 bases and J lost 1; bases outside the gene matches: 4. Germline V gene sequence: CDR1 SGHRS, CDR2 YFSETQ. This CDR3 has 15 amino acids. CDR3 region: CASSFQGVGTDTQYF. CDR3 in DNA: TGCGCCAGCAGCTTCCAGGGGGTGGGCACAGATACGCAGTATTTT. Full variable domain (missing parts from reference TRBV5-1 and TRBJ2-3): KAGVTQTPRYLIKTRGQQVTLSCSPISGHRSVSWYQQTPGQGLQFLFEYFSETQRNKGNFPGRFSGRQFSNSRSEMNVSTLELGDSALYLCASSFQGVGTDTQYFGPGTRLTVL.

Worth noting for this clone: One end of the junction varies from germline; a read error may be responsible. The V call is TRBV19, the J call TRBJ1-5, with D perhaps matching TRBD1 (6 bases). The CDR3 has 16 residues. Germline V lookup: CDR1 LNHDA, CDR2 SQIVND (reference sequence). The CDR3 spells CASSSRGYGRHQPQHF. The DNA of the CDR3 is TGTGCAAGTAGCTCAAGGGGGTATGGGCGTCATCAGCCCCAGCATTTT.

This chain joins TRBV6-5 and TRBJ1-2; a weak D match, TRBD1 (5 bases). Germline CDR1 reads MNHEY; CDR2 reads SVGAGI. Trimming pared 0 bases from V and 8 bases from J, leaving 7 bases between. The CDR3 consists of 12 residues. The CDR3 here is CASSYSGLGYTF. The DNA of the CDR3 is TGTGCCAGCAGTTACTCGGGGCTCGGCTACACCTTC.

This chain uses TRBV15 with TRBJ2-2; perhaps TRBD1 as D (6 bases). CDR3 size: 15 residues. Per the germline V gene, CDR1 is LNHNV and CDR2 is YYDKDF (reference sequence). The germline V and J ends were trimmed by 6 bases and 4 bases, with 15 bases remaining between them. CDR3 DNA: TGTGCCACCAGGAATACAGGGAAGGGCACCGGGGAGCTGTTTTTT. Its translation: CATRNTGKGTGELFF. Looking up the rest from reference TRBV15 and TRBJ2-2 gives the full variable domain: DAMVIQNPRYQVTQFGKPVTLSCSQTLNHNVMYWYQQKSSQAPKLLFHYYDKDFNNEADTPDNFQSRRPNTSFCFLDIRSPGLGDTAMYLCATRNTGKGTGELFFGEGSRLTVL.

This rearrangement joins TRBV19 to TRBJ2-3; no definite D call. The CDR3 is 12 amino acids. V lost 5 bases and J lost 7, with 10 bases in between. Germline-derived CDR1 and CDR2 are LNHDA and SQIVND (reference sequence). In nucleotides, the CDR3 is TGTGCCAGTAGTTTCCAGTTTAATACGCAGTATTTT. Its translation: CASSFQFNTQYF.

Remarks on this clone: At one end the junction does not follow the germline gene, possibly because of a read error. The rearrangement uses TRBV15 and TRBJ2-1, with 8 bases identical to TRBD1. Germline values: CDR1 LNHNV, CDR2 YYDKDF (reference sequence). The CDR3 is 14 amino acids. The CDR3 DNA reads TGTGCCACCAGCAGAGGCGGACAGGGAAATGAGCAGCTCTTC. It specifies CATSRGGQGNEQLF.

As concerns this clone: This is likely a read error, given that the CDR3 carries no conserved phenylalanine or tryptophan at its end. This chain uses TRBV28 with TRBJ1-2, with 9 bases aligning to TRBD1. V shed 8 bases and J 5 bases; nucleotides not matched to a gene: 6. In germline, CDR1 is MDHEN, CDR2 SYDVKM. This CDR3 contains 13 residues. Here the CDR3 reads CASSTGGEYGYTL. CDR3 nucleotide sequence: TGTGCCAGCTCTACAGGGGGCGAATATGGCTACACCCTC.

V is TRBV5-1 and J is TRBJ2-7, with D possibly TRBD2 on 6 matching bases. V lost 4 bases to trimming and J lost 7 bases, with 21 bases between them. This CDR3 is built from 15 residues. The germline V gene encodes CDR1 SGHRS and CDR2 YFSETQ. CDR3 DNA sequence: TGCGCCAGCAGCCCGGGGGACCTGAGCGCACGGGAGCAGTACTTC. Its protein is CASSPGDLSAREQYF.

The J gene is TRBJ1-5, the V gene TRBV5-1; the match to TRBD1 covers 8 bases. V lost 2 bases and J lost 7; bases outside the gene matches: 8. Germline V gene sequence: CDR1 SGHRS, CDR2 YFSETQ. The CDR3 extends over 15 amino acids. DNA of the CDR3: TGCGCCAGCAGCTTAACAGGGGGGTCGGAACAGCCCCAGCATTTT. As protein: CASSLTGGSEQPQHF. Using reference TRBV5-1 and TRBJ1-5 for the parts outside the CDR3, the full variable domain is KAGVTQTPRYLIKTRGQQVTLSCSPISGHRSVSWYQQTPGQGLQFLFEYFSETQRNKGNFPGRFSGRQFSNSRSEMNVSTLELGDSALYLCASSLTGGSEQPQHFGDGTRLSIL.

The V gene is TRBV4-3, the J gene TRBJ1-3, with 9 positions matching TRBD1. The V segment lost 1 base and the J segment 2 bases; nucleotides outside the gene matches: 3. This CDR3 region has 16 residues. Per the germline V gene, CDR1 is LGHNA and CDR2 is YSLEER. In DNA, the CDR3 is TGCGCCAGCAGCCAAGGGACAGGGGCCGCTGGAAACACCATATATTTT. It codes for CASSQGTGAAGNTIYF.